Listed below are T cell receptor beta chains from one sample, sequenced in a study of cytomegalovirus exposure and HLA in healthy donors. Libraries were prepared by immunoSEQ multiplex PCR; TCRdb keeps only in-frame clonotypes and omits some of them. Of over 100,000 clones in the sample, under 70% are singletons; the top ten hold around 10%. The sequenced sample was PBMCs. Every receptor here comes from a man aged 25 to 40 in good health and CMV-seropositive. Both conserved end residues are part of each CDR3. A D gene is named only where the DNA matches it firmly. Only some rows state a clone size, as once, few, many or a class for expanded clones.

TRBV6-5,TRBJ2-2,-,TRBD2,CASSQISGYTGELFF,TGTGCCAGCAGTCAAATTAGCGGGTACACCGGGGAGCTGTTTTTT
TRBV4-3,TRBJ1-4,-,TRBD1,CASSQEGQGNEKLFF,TGCGCCAGCAGCCAAGAGGGACAGGGAAATGAAAAACTGTTTTTT
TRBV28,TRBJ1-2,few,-,CASSSRYGYTF,TGTGCCAGCAGTTCCAGGTATGGCTACACCTTC
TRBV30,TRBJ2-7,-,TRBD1,CAWSRDRTTYEQYF,TGTGCCTGGAGTAGGGACAGGACCACCTACGAGCAGTACTTC
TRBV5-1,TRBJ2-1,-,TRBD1,CAAPGQVHNEQFF,TGCGCCGCGCCGGGACAGGTTCACAATGAGCAGTTCTTC
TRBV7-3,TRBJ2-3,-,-,CASSSRGGENTDTQYF,TGTGCCAGCAGCTCCCGCGGAGGGGAAAACACAGATACGCAGTATTTT
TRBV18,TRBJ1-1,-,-,CASSRTANTEAFF,TGTGCCAGCTCACGGACAGCGAACACTGAAGCCTTCTTT
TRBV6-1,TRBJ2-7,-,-,CASKGGGFYEQYF,TGTGCCAGCAAGGGAGGAGGGTTCTACGAGCAGTACTTC
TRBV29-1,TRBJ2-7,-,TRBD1,CSVEDRTYEQYF,TGCAGCGTTGAGGACAGGACCTACGAGCAGTACTTC
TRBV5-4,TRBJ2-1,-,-,CASSSLSDTMNNELFF,TGTGCCAGCAGCTCCTTGAGTGACACAATGAACAATGAGCTGTTCTTC
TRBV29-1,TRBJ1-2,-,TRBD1,CSVEVQGLSGYTF,TGCAGCGTTGAAGTACAGGGGCTAAGTGGCTACACCTTC
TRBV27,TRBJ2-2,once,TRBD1,CASSKRGGNTGELFF,TGTGCCAGCAGCAAACGAGGGGGCAACACCGGGGAGCTGTTTTTT
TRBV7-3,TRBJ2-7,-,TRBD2,CASSPGGGQYEQYF,TGTGCCAGCAGCCCCGGGGGGGGACAATACGAGCAGTACTTC
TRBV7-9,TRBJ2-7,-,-,CASSTPFAGYEQYF,TGTGCCAGCAGCACCCCTTTTGCGGGGTACGAGCAGTACTTC
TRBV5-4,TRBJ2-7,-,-,CASSLGVPTGEQYF,TGTGCCAGCAGCTTGGGAGTCCCAACCGGCGAGCAGTACTTC
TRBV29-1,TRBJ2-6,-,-,CSVQGTGANVLTF,TGCAGCGTCCAGGGGACTGGGGCCAACGTCCTGACTTTC
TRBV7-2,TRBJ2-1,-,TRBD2,CASSPPGLAGGPPYNEQFF,TGCGCCAGCAGCCCCCCGGGACTAGCGGGGGGGCCCCCCTACAATGAGCAGTTCTTC
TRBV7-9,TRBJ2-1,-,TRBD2,CASSLVWTSGTGEQFF,TGTGCCAGCAGCTTAGTTTGGACTAGCGGGACAGGTGAGCAGTTCTTC
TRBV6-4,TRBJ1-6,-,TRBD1,CASRRSGTGGNFRYSPLHF,TGTGCCAGCCGCCGCTCCGGGACAGGGGGCAATTTTCGGTATTCACCCCTCCACTTT
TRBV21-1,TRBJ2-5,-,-,CASSKGGVGKVGETQYF,TGTGCCAGCAGCAAAGGGGGAGTCGGAAAGGTGGGAGAGACCCAGTACTTC
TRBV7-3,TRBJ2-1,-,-,CASSLTRGSYNEQFF,TGTGCCAGCAGCTTAACTCGGGGGAGTTACAATGAGCAGTTCTTC
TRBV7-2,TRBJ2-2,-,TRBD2,CASSMRLAGGQGGELFF,TGTGCCAGCAGCATGAGACTAGCGGGAGGGCAGGGCGGGGAGCTGTTTTTT
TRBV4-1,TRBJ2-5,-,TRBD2,CASSQGTSGGETQYF,TGCGCCAGCAGCCAAGGGACTAGCGGGGGTGAGACCCAGTACTTC
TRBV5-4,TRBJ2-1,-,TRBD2,CASSAVAGGPLYNEQFF,TGTGCCAGCAGCGCCGTAGCGGGTGGTCCCCTTTACAATGAGCAGTTCTTC
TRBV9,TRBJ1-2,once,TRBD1,CASSAGTGNYGYTF,TGTGCCAGCAGCGCCGGGACAGGGAACTATGGCTACACCTTC
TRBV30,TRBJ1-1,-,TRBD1,CAWSRTRTGRMNTEAFF,TGTGCCTGGAGTCGAACCCGGACAGGGAGAATGAACACTGAAGCTTTCTTT
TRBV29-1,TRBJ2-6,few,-,CSASGEGFSGANVLTF,TGCAGCGCCTCAGGTGAGGGTTTCTCTGGGGCCAACGTCCTGACTTTC
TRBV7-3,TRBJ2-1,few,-,CASSLSDSNEQFF,TGTGCCAGCAGCTTATCCGACAGCAATGAGCAGTTCTTC
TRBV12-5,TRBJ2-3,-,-,CASGLGLSTDTQYF,TGTGCTAGTGGCCTGGGGCTCTCCACAGATACGCAGTATTTT
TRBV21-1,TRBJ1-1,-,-,CASSKKTTGRGVMNTEAFF,TGTGCCAGCAGCAAAAAAACCACAGGGAGAGGGGTCATGAACACTGAAGCTTTCTTT
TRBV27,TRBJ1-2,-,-,CASSYSQYVLGSYGYTF,TGTGCCAGCAGTTACTCCCAGTATGTGTTAGGGAGCTATGGCTACACCTTC
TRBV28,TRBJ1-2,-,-,CASSSNDRGYTF,TGTGCCAGCAGTTCCAACGATAGAGGCTACACCTTC
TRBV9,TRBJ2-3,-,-,CASSVWTASTDTQYF,TGTGCCAGCAGCGTATGGACAGCTAGCACAGATACGCAGTATTTT
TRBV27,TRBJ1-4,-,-,CASSLADSPNEKLFF,TGTGCCAGCAGTTTAGCGGACAGCCCTAATGAAAAACTGTTTTTT
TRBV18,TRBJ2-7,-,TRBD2,CASSPSLVAGDSYEQYF,TGTGCCAGCTCACCATCTCTGGTGGCGGGGGACTCCTACGAGCAGTACTTC
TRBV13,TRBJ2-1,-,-,CPKVGGSGNEQFF,TGTCCAAAAGTCGGGGGTAGCGGCAATGAGCAGTTCTTC
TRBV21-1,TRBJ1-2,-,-,CAFQDRVSGYTF,TGTGCCTTTCAAGACAGGGTTAGTGGCTACACCTTC
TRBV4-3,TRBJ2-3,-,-,CASSQDGGYSTDTQYF,TGCGCCAGCAGCCAAGATGGAGGGTATAGCACAGATACGCAGTATTTT
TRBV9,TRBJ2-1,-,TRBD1,CASSVDRGRYNEQFF,TGTGCCAGCAGCGTTGACAGGGGGCGTTACAATGAGCAGTTCTTC
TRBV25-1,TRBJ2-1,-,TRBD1,CASRGVGQGGSEQFF,TGTGCCAGCAGGGGGGTTGGACAGGGGGGTAGTGAGCAGTTCTTC
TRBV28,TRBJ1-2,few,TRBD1,CASSQTTGVNYGYTF,TGTGCCAGCAGTCAAACGACAGGGGTGAACTATGGCTACACCTTC
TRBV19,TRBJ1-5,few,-,CASTSTAFEPQHF,TGTGCCAGTACCTCGACAGCCTTCGAGCCCCAGCATTTT
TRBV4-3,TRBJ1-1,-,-,CASSRHQGNTEAFF,TGCGCCAGCAGCCGGCACCAGGGGAACACTGAAGCTTTCTTT
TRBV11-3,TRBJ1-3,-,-,CASSSAFAGSGNTIYF,TGTGCCAGCAGCTCCGCGTTTGCGGGGTCTGGAAACACCATATATTTT
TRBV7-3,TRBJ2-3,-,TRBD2,CASSSGSGNSDTQYF,TGTGCCAGCAGTTCCGGAAGCGGGAACTCAGATACGCAGTATTTT
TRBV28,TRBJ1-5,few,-,CASRRGGTGNQPQHF,TGTGCCAGCAGACGGGGGGGTACGGGCAATCAGCCCCAGCATTTT
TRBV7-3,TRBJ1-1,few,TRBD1,CASSPTGSSNTEAFF,TGTGCCAGCAGCCCGACAGGGTCCTCTAACACTGAAGCTTTCTTT
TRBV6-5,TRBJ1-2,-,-,CASSYYVASNYGYTF,TGTGCCAGCAGTTACTACGTGGCATCTAACTATGGCTACACCTTC
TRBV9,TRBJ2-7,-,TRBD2,CASSVDGLAGGPGSYEQYF,TGTGCCAGCAGCGTAGACGGACTAGCGGGGGGGCCGGGCTCCTACGAGCAGTACTTC
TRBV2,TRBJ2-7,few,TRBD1,CTSFRQGSYEQYF,TGTACAAGCTTCAGACAGGGCTCCTACGAGCAGTACTTC
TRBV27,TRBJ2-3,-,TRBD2,CASRGLAGGPWDTQYF,TGTGCCAGCAGGGGACTAGCGGGAGGGCCATGGGATACGCAGTATTTT
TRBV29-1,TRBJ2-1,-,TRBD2,CSVEVASGRINEQFF,TGCAGCGTTGAAGTGGCTAGCGGGAGGATTAATGAGCAGTTCTTC
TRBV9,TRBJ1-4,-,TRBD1,CASSGRDRSLGREKLFF,TGTGCCAGCAGCGGACGGGACAGGAGCCTTGGGAGGGAAAAACTGTTTTTT
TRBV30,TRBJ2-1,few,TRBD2,CAWSRLAVSYNEQFF,TGTGCCTGGAGTCGACTAGCGGTCTCCTACAATGAGCAGTTCTTC
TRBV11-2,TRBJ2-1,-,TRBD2,CASSRTSGRRSSYNEQFF,TGTGCCAGCAGTAGAACTAGCGGGAGGCGTAGCTCCTACAATGAGCAGTTCTTC
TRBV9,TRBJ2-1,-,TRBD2,CASSVGGLAGGRVIEQFF,TGTGCCAGCAGCGTAGGGGGACTAGCGGGGGGCCGGGTAATTGAGCAGTTCTTC